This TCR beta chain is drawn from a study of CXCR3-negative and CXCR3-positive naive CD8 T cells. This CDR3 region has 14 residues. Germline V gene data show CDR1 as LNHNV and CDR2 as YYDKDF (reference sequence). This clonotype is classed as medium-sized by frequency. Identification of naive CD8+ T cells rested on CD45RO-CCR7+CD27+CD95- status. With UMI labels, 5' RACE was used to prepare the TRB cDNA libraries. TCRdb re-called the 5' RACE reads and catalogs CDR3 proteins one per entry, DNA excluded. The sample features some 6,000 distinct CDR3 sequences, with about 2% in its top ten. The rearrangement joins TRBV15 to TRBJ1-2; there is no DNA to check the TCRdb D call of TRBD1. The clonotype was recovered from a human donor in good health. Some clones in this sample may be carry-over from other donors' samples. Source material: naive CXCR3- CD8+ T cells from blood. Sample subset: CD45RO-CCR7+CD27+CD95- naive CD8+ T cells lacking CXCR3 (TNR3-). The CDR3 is CATSRGQGDYGYTF. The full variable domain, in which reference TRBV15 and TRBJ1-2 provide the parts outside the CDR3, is DAMVIQNPRYQVTQFGKPVTLSCSQTLNHNVMYWYQQKSSQAPKLLFHYYDKDFNNEADTPDNFQSRRPNTSFCFLDIRSPGLGDTAMYLCATSRGQGDYGYTFGSGTRLTVV.